A few counts support the clone carrying this TCR beta chain. Living in roughly 23 US areas, the participants were between about 18 and 100 years of age. Researchers sorted participants into cohorts using their self-reported clinical history. The study counted Cohort 3 donors as recovered given two negative PCRs, clearance, or symptom resolution. The data derive from a study of blood T cell repertoires in COVID-19. Under the authors' procedure: Reference gene primer amplification gave nucleated cell count estimates. Data came from immunoSEQ multiplex PCR; TCRdb stores just in-frame clones and leaves some out. V and J calls and clone size are copied from that table; D and trimming were computed from the DNA. The table lists about 390,000 clones, about 86% of them singletons, with about 10% in the top ten. The length of the CDR3 is 14 residues. The ends lost 2 bases at V and 1 base at J; junction bases unmatched: 1. Germline-derived CDR1 and CDR2 are SNHLY and FYNNEI.

The sample consisted of PBMCs or T cells enriched from blood (not recorded which). This clonotype originated in a woman in her forties or fifties who had recovered from COVID-19. The V call is TRBV2, the J call TRBJ2-7; TRBD2 aligns across 8 bases. CDR3 amino acids: CASSEQRGSYEQYF. The CDR3 DNA reads TGTGCCAGCAGTGAACAGCGGGGGTCCTACGAGCAGTACTTC.